Presented here are 28 T cell receptor beta chains from one specimen sequenced in a study of tumor-infiltrating lymphocytes in oesophageal squamous cell carcinoma (dated by TCRdb to the mid-2010s). Receptors were amplified or captured by PCR. Sequencing used an Illumina HiSeq 2000. The raw public reads went through TCRdb reprocessing: fastp at Q25, MiXCR clone calling, in-frame beta chains kept. Entries are consolidated by CDR3 protein sequence, retaining the most common genes and DNA. The sample includes under 20,000 distinct CDR3 sequences, with 40% observed a single time. 6.5% to 8.5% of the sample rests with the top ten. Sequenced: blood. The receptors were sampled from a male donor with esophageal squamous cell carcinoma.

Remarks on this clonotype: The junction does not match germline at one end; this may be a read error. Here the CDR3 reads CASSSRRSSSCEQYF. DNA for the CDR3: TGTGCCAGCAGCTCACGGCGAAGCTCCTCCTGCGAGCAGTACTTC. The chain links TRBV11-3 to TRBJ2-1; no definite D call. The J call may be in error: the DNA end matches TRBJ2-7 better. Germline CDR1 is SGHNT and CDR2 is YENEEA. The CDR3 is made up of 15 amino acids.

In its sample, this clonotype was seen many times. This may be a read error, as it is one base from a much larger clone. The gene calls are TRBV12-3 or TRBV12-4 and TRBJ2-7; D is possibly TRBD2 (6 bases). Trimming stripped 6 bases from V and 7 bases from J, with 19 bases between. This CDR3 contains 14 residues. CDR3 in amino acids: CASRDYSSYNEQYF. CDR3 coding DNA: TGTGCCAGCAGGGACTATAGCTCCTACAATGAGCAGTACTTC.

There are many counts of this clonotype. Given the absence of the conserved phenylalanine or tryptophan at the CDR3 end, a read error is likely. It is unclear where the CDR3 begins or ends on the DNA, so no DNA is shown, and the CDR3 is as TCRdb lists it. The J gene is TRBJ2-7, the V gene TRBV28; TRBD1, the table's D call, lacks a check against the DNA. The CDR3 has 9 residues if both end residues are counted. The V gene's germline CDR1 is MDHEN and CDR2 SYDVKM. The CDR3 here is CASSLSPGT.

CDR3 residues: CASSFGDVRATNEKLFF. CDR3 sequence (DNA): TGTGCCAGCAGTTTCGGCGACGTGCGGGCAACTAATGAAAAACTGTTTTTT. The chain employs TRBV12-3 or TRBV12-4 and TRBJ1-4, with D hard to call. V was pared by 3 bases and J by 0 bases, with 14 bases between. The CDR3 consists of 17 residues.

This clonotype was found once. The chain employs TRBV5-1 and TRBJ2-1; 11 bases map to TRBD2. The J call is uncertain, as TRBJ2-5 better fits the DNA end. The CDR3 runs 16 residues. Germline assignment: CDR1 SGHRS and CDR2 YFSETQ. This chain's CDR3 is CASSFLAGGPQETQYF. The CDR3 DNA reads as TGCGCCAGCAGCTTCCTAGCGGGAGGACCCCAAGAGACCCAGTACTTC.

This clonotype occurred a few times. This chain connects TRBV7-4 to TRBJ2-2; 14 bases agree with TRBD2. This CDR3 region has 17 residues. V was pared by 3 bases and J by 4 bases, with 4 bases of the junction left unmatched. Per the germline V gene, CDR1 is SGHVT and CDR2 is SQSDAQ. The CDR3 spells CASSFGLAGGSTGELFF. The CDR3 DNA follows: TGTGCCAGCAGCTTCGGACTAGCGGGAGGAAGCACCGGGGAGCTGTTTTTT.

This clonotype is judged medium-sized. The rearrangement links TRBV6-1 to TRBJ1-5; D gene uncertain. V lost 8 bases to trimming and J lost 7 bases, with 12 bases between them. Germline CDR1 MNHNS, CDR2 SASEGT. The CDR3 is 12 amino acids. CDR3 in amino acids: CASWKRGQPQHF. CDR3 nucleotides: TGTGCCAGCTGGAAACGGGGACAGCCCCAGCATTTT.

The V and J genes are TRBV7-6 and TRBJ2-5; possible D gene TRBD2, 6 bases. V was trimmed by 4 bases and J by 13 bases, leaving 16 bases between them. The CDR3 loop spans 12 amino acids. Germline V gives CDR1 SGHVS, CDR2 FNYEAQ. CDR3 in amino acids: CASSSGTHHLYF. The CDR3 DNA reads TGTGCCAGCAGCTCCGGGACTCACCATCTGTACTTC.

This CDR3 is CASSLFITEPYNEQFF. CDR3 DNA sequence: TGTGCCAGCAGCTTATTTATAACGGAGCCGTACAATGAGCAGTTCTTC. The chain employs TRBV11-1 and TRBJ2-5; D ambiguous. The closer fit of TRBJ2-1 to the DNA end suggests the J call may be wrong. The CDR3 is 16 amino acids. Germline CDR1 reads SGHAT; CDR2 reads FQDESV (reference sequence).

This clonotype was observed a single time. A read error is likely, as this CDR3 ends without the conserved phenylalanine or tryptophan. The limits of the CDR3 on the DNA are not certain, so only TCRdb's listed CDR3 is given. This sequence joins TRBV19 and TRBJ2-1; the listed D gene, TRBD1, was not tested against the DNA. Germline V gene lookup returns CDR1 LNHDA and CDR2 SQIVND (reference sequence). From its first to its last residue, the CDR3 has 8 amino acids. The CDR3 sequence: CASSTWDR.

This chain joins TRBV7-8 and TRBJ2-7, with TRBD2 matching over 8 bases. Germline CDR1 SGHVS, CDR2 FQNEAQ. The CDR3 is 17 amino acids. V lost 5 bases, J lost 1 base, and 13 bases stayed unmatched. The CDR3 here is CASSISSGNTNSYEQYF. The DNA for the CDR3 is TGTGCCAGCAGCATAAGTAGCGGGAACACGAATTCCTACGAGCAGTACTTC.

In its sample, this clonotype was seen a few times. This chain links TRBV5-1 with TRBJ2-4, with 9 positions matching TRBD2. The J call is doubtful: the DNA matches TRBJ2-7 better. Germline V gene data show CDR1 as SGHRS and CDR2 as YFSETQ. The length of the CDR3 is 15 residues. CDR3 sequence: CASSLVSGSIYEQYF. CDR3 coding DNA: TGCGCCAGCAGCTTGGTTAGCGGGAGCATTTACGAGCAGTACTTC.

The chain carries TRBV18 and TRBJ2-1; tentatively, D is TRBD1 (5 bases). The better agreement between TRBJ2-7 and the DNA end casts doubt on the J call. This CDR3 region has 14 residues. In germline, CDR1 is KGHSH, CDR2 LQKENI. The CDR3 reads CASSPPGVSYEQYF. The CDR3 coding sequence is TGTGCCAGCTCACCACCAGGGGTTTCCTACGAGCAGTACTTC.

This clonotype is medium-sized in the sample. Compared with germline, one end of the junction differs, possibly owing to a read error. J is TRBJ2-7 and V is TRBV7-8, with D possibly called TRBD1 or TRBD2 (5 bases each). Per the germline V gene, CDR1 is SGHVS and CDR2 is FQNEAQ. CDR3 size: 13 residues. The CDR3 nucleotides read TGTGCCAGCAGCCCCCGGGACGGCTCACCCCTCCACTTC. Translation gives CASSPRDGSPLHF.

This clonotype has ten or more counts. This chain joins TRBV19 and TRBJ2-7; D tentatively fits TRBD1 or TRBD2 (5 bases each). Germline V gives CDR1 LNHDA, CDR2 SQIVND (reference sequence). The CDR3 spans 12 residues. V dropped 4 bases and J dropped 3 bases, with 7 bases sitting between them. In nucleotides, the CDR3 is TGTGCCAGTAGTAGGGGGAGCTACGAGCAGTACTTC. This gives the protein CASSRGSYEQYF. The entire variable domain, with the rest obtained from reference TRBV19 and TRBJ2-7, is as follows: DGGITQSPKYLFRKEGQNVTLSCEQNLNHDAMYWYRQDPGQGLRLIYYSQIVNDFQKGDIAEGYSVSREKKESFPLTVTSAQKNPTAFYLCASSRGSYEQYFGPGTRLTVT.

Concerning this clonotype: The conserved final phenylalanine or tryptophan is absent from the CDR3, which likely points to a read error. No DNA is shown, since the ends of the CDR3 on it are uncertain; the CDR3 is the one TCRdb lists. This rearrangement joins TRBV6-9 to TRBJ2-6; the D call TRBD2 from the table was never checked on the DNA. The CDR3 sequence runs 16 residues, both termini included. From germline, CDR1 is MNHGY and CDR2 SVAAGI. The CDR3 sequence is CASSPGMEKVALHFGA.

This clonotype was observed a single time. With a much larger clone just one base away, this may be a read error. This rearrangement joins TRBV19 to TRBJ2-2; 7 nucleotides line up with TRBD1. From germline, CDR1 is LNHDA and CDR2 SQIVND (reference sequence). The length of the CDR3 is 15 residues. This CDR3 reads CASSGDRPNIGELFF. The CDR3 DNA reads TGTGCCAGTAGTGGGGACAGACCGAACATCGGGGAGCTGTTTTTT.

This clonotype was counted many times. The J gene is TRBJ2-7, the V gene TRBV5-1; D is possibly TRBD2 (6 bases). CDR1 SGHRS and CDR2 YFSETQ come from the germline V gene. CDR3 length: 15 amino acids. The V gene lost 0 bases and the J gene lost 3 bases, with 13 bases spanning the gap. CDR3 sequence: CASSLAFSGVYEQYF. CDR3 coding DNA: TGCGCCAGCAGCTTGGCGTTTAGCGGAGTCTACGAGCAGTACTTC.

With regard to this clonotype: Relative to the germline gene, one junction end is altered; a read error may explain this. The chain uses TRBV28 and TRBJ2-5, with 7 positions matching TRBD2. CDR3 length equals 11 residues. Per the germline V gene, CDR1 is MDHEN and CDR2 is SYDVKM. The CDR3 coding sequence is TGTGCCAGCAGTACCCGGGGGAGGGAGTTCTTC. It specifies CASSTRGREFF.

The V gene is TRBV7-9, the J gene TRBJ2-7; D unclear. The V and J ends lost 5 bases and 4 bases respectively, with 12 bases between them. CDR1 SEHNR and CDR2 FQNEAQ come from the germline V gene (reference sequence). This CDR3 contains 13 residues. This chain's CDR3 is CASSPMGNYEQYF. The CDR3 DNA sequence: TGTGCCAGCAGCCCCATGGGTAATTACGAGCAGTACTTC.

Only one count was recorded for this clonotype. This chain links TRBV11-2 with TRBJ2-1, with 9 bases fitting TRBD2. CDR1 and CDR2 (germline): SGHAT, FQNNGV. With 2 bases clipped from V and 1 base from J, the junction kept 18 bases outside the gene matches. The CDR3 consists of 21 residues. The chain's CDR3 is CASSLKGAGTSTRSSYNEQFF. The CDR3, as DNA: TGTGCCAGCAGCTTAAAGGGAGCCGGGACTAGCACACGTTCTTCCTACAATGAGCAGTTCTTC.

This clonotype came up a few times. The gene calls are TRBV7-2 and TRBJ2-3; tentatively, D is TRBD2 (6 bases). The CDR3 is 15 amino acids. CDR1 and CDR2 from the germline V gene are SGHTA and FQGNSA. Trimming removed 1 base at V and 2 bases at J, with 10 bases between. The CDR3: CASSLGLAVTDTQYF. In DNA, the CDR3 is TGTGCCAGCAGCTTAGGGTTAGCGGTCACAGATACGCAGTATTTT.

A remark on this clonotype: A read error is likely, as this CDR3 ends without the conserved phenylalanine or tryptophan. The limits of the CDR3 on the DNA are not certain, so only TCRdb's listed CDR3 is given. The chain employs TRBV7-2 and TRBJ2-7; the table's D gene call, TRBD1, was not cross checked with the DNA. CDR1 SGHTA and CDR2 FQGNSA come from the germline V gene. The length of the CDR3 is 16 amino acids, counting both ends. The CDR3 spells CASSTYRGSYGYTFGS.

This clonotype was recorded many times. J is TRBJ2-3 and V is TRBV5-1, with 9 bases matching TRBD1. The CDR3 spans 16 residues. Losses at the gene ends were 5 bases for V and 4 bases for J; bases not matched to a gene: 11. Germline CDR1 SGHRS, CDR2 YFSETQ. CDR3 DNA: TGCGCCAGCAGGCCCCCGGGACAGGGTATTGCAGATACGCAGTATTTT. It encodes CASRPPGQGIADTQYF.

Judged by abundance, this clonotype is medium-sized. The gene calls are TRBV11-2 and TRBJ2-1; TRBD1 might be the D (5 bases). From germline, CDR1 is SGHAT and CDR2 FQNNGV. V was clipped by 5 bases and J by 1 base, with 21 bases between them. CDR3 length: 18 residues. The CDR3 nucleotides read TGTGCCAGCAGCACCAGGGCCTGGTGGGTTTATTCCTACAATGAGCAGTTCTTC. Its translation is CASSTRAWWVYSYNEQFF.

The chain employs TRBV12-3 or TRBV12-4 and TRBJ2-7; D might be TRBD2 (6 bases). This CDR3 comprises 16 residues. V lost 6 bases and J lost 7, with 25 bases in between. The CDR3 loop reads CASRPASVSSYNEQYF. The DNA for the CDR3 is TGTGCCAGCAGACCCGCTAGCGTCAGCTCCTACAATGAGCAGTACTTC.

This clonotype is classed as medium-sized. The CDR3 reads CASSLYSPVGYTF. In DNA form, the CDR3 reads TGTGCCAGCAGTTTATACAGTCCGGTAGGCTACACCTTC. This chain links TRBV28 with TRBJ1-2; no definite D call. V lost 1 base and J 8 bases, leaving 11 bases between the germline ends. From germline, CDR1 is MDHEN and CDR2 SYDVKM. This CDR3 spans 13 amino acids.

The V and J genes are TRBV7-8 and TRBJ2-5; TRBD1 matches 9 bases. J lost 3 bases, V lost 3 bases, and 2 bases had no gene match. The germline V gene has CDR1 SGHVS and CDR2 FQNEAQ. The CDR3 has 14 residues. The DNA of the CDR3 is TGTGCCAGCAGCTTGCGGGACAGGGAAGAGACCCAGTACTTC. Encoded protein: CASSLRDREETQYF. The full variable domain, completed using reference TRBV7-8 and TRBJ2-5, is GAGVSQSPRYKVAKRGQDVALRCDPISGHVSLFWYQQALGQGPEFLTYFQNEAQLDKSGLPSDRFFAERPEGSVSTLKIQRTQQEDSAVYLCASSLRDREETQYFGPGTRLLVL.